These 26 T cell receptor beta chains were all obtained from the same sample, sequenced in a study of OX40 agonist ivuxolimab in advanced cancers. Measured with immunoSEQ multiplex PCR; TCRdb has only the in-frame clones, and not every one. Among about 40,000 clones listed, around 89% were seen once. The sequencing used CD4+ or CD8+ T cells sorted from blood, collected in a trial of the OX40 agonist ivuxolimab. These receptor sequences come from an adult with an advanced solid tumor such as melanoma, head and neck, liver or kidney cancer.

J is TRBJ1-1 and V is TRBV7-9; TRBD1 might be the D (6 bases). Germline V gene data show CDR1 as SEHNR and CDR2 as FQNEAQ (reference sequence). This CDR3 is built from 13 residues. The V and J ends lost 11 bases and 6 bases respectively, with 19 bases between them. In DNA form, the CDR3 reads TGTGCCGGGGGGGGCAAACCCTTACCTGAAGCTTTCTTT. Translating it yields CAGGGKPLPEAFF.

The chain links TRBV10-1 to TRBJ2-5, with 7 bases fitting TRBD1. The ends lost 6 bases at V and 2 bases at J; junction bases unmatched: 6. The CDR3 has 14 residues. Germline V lookup: CDR1 WNHNN, CDR2 SYGVQD (reference sequence). CDR3 sequence: CASSRGQSQETQYF. CDR3 in DNA: TGCGCCAGCAGCCGGGGACAGTCTCAAGAGACCCAGTACTTC.

The V call is TRBV18, the J call TRBJ2-1; D is unclear. This CDR3 spans 14 amino acids. V was pared by 6 bases and J by 5 bases, with 14 bases between. In germline, CDR1 is KGHSH, CDR2 LQKENI. The CDR3, as DNA: TGTGCCAGCTCTCCCGGTAGGGTCGACAATGAGCAGTTCTTC. Amino acids: CASSPGRVDNEQFF.

This clone was counted once. The genes are TRBV7-9 and TRBJ2-1; TRBD2 agrees at 13 bases. The CDR3 contains 16 residues. The ends lost 7 bases at V and 5 bases at J; junction bases unmatched: 8. The germline gives CDR1 SEHNR, CDR2 FQNEAQ (reference sequence). The CDR3 coding sequence is TGTGCCAGCAACCCCGGGGGACTAGCGGGGAACAATGAGCAGTTCTTC. Its protein is CASNPGGLAGNNEQFF.

The chain combines TRBV4-3 with TRBJ1-5; no firm D call. Germline V gene lookup returns CDR1 LGHNA and CDR2 YSLEER. The CDR3 is 17 amino acids. V was pared by 0 bases and J by 1 base, with 13 bases between. The DNA for the CDR3 is TGCGCCAGCAGCCAAGAATCTGTGCCCCCGAGCAATCAGCCCCAGCATTTT. This encodes CASSQESVPPSNQPQHF.

The V and J genes are TRBV5-8 and TRBJ2-5, with D possibly being TRBD2 (7 bases). The V gene's germline CDR1 is SGHTS and CDR2 YDEGEE. The CDR3 extends over 13 amino acids. The germline V and J ends were trimmed by 4 bases and 5 bases, with 12 bases remaining between them. The CDR3 sequence: CASSLRGGETQYF. The CDR3 DNA is TGTGCCAGCAGCCTCAGGGGAGGGGAGACCCAGTACTTC.

Here the CDR3 reads CASSLLTANVQPQHF. The CDR3, as DNA: TGTGCCAGCAGTCTCTTGACTGCCAACGTCCAGCCCCAGCATTTT. This rearrangement joins TRBV6-6 to TRBJ1-5; D uncertain. From germline, CDR1 is MNHNY and CDR2 SVGAGI (reference sequence). The CDR3 is 15 amino acids. V was pared by 5 bases and J by 7 bases, with 18 bases between.

V is TRBV7-3 and J is TRBJ1-6; D unclear. This CDR3 is 14 amino acids long. V was shortened by 2 bases and J by 6 bases, with 8 bases between the two germline ends. In germline, CDR1 is SGHTA, CDR2 FQGTGA. DNA of the CDR3: TGTGCCAGCAGCTTAGGCCTCACTAATTCACCCCTCCACTTT. It codes for CASSLGLTNSPLHF.

This chain links TRBV5-1 with TRBJ2-7; D unclear. There are 14 residues in the CDR3. Germline CDR1 SGHRS, CDR2 YFSETQ. V was clipped by 8 bases and J by 3 bases, with 18 bases between them. CDR3 residues: CASGEREGGYEQYF. Written as DNA, the CDR3 is TGCGCCAGTGGGGAAAGGGAAGGCGGCTACGAGCAGTACTTC.

V and J are TRBV19 and TRBJ1-1, with 11 bases that match TRBD1. The J segment lost 4 bases and the V segment lost 8 bases, leaving 9 bases of the junction unmatched. Germline CDR1 reads LNHDA; CDR2 reads SQIVND (reference sequence). The CDR3 spans 15 residues. CDR3 nucleotides: TGTGCCAGTTGGGGCGGGGACAGGGGGTTCACTGAAGCTTTCTTT. Its translation: CASWGGDRGFTEAFF.

The chain carries TRBV5-8 and TRBJ2-5; D is perhaps TRBD2 (7 bases). The V end lost 4 bases, the J end lost 4 bases, and 20 bases lay between the germline ends. This CDR3 has 16 amino acids. The germline gives CDR1 SGHTS, CDR2 YDEGEE. The CDR3 loop is CASSTHGGGASETQYF. CDR3 sequence (DNA): TGTGCCAGCAGCACCCACGGTGGGGGGGCCTCAGAGACCCAGTACTTC.

This clone was found once. The V call is TRBV4-3, the J call TRBJ2-7; TRBD2 is a possible D gene (5 bases). Trimming took 4 bases from V and 3 from J, leaving 10 bases between them. The CDR3 is 13 amino acids. The germline V gene has CDR1 LGHNA and CDR2 YSLEER. In DNA, the CDR3 is TGCGCCAGCAGCCGCCACGAGGGCTACGAGCAGTACTTC. As protein: CASSRHEGYEQYF.

The chain employs TRBV29-1 and TRBJ2-1, with D tentatively TRBD1 (5 bases). The CDR3 is 11 amino acids. The germline V gene encodes CDR1 SQVTM and CDR2 ANQGSEA. Between the trimmed V and J ends, which lost 6 bases and 8 bases, there was a span of 11 bases. The CDR3 DNA reads as TGCAGCGTCCTCAGGGCCGATGAGCAGTTCTTC. Translation gives CSVLRADEQFF.

The rearrangement links TRBV29-1 to TRBJ2-3; D call uncertain. Germline CDR1 SQVTM, CDR2 ANQGSEA. This CDR3 is 13 amino acids long. Deletions cut 2 bases from V and 0 bases from J, with 6 bases between. Written as DNA, the CDR3 is TGCAGCGTTGAAAGAGTTAGCACAGATACGCAGTATTTT. This encodes CSVERVSTDTQYF.

The V call is TRBV7-9, the J call TRBJ2-5; D is uncertain. Germline values: CDR1 SEHNR, CDR2 FQNEAQ (reference sequence). This CDR3 region has 11 residues. Deletions cut 8 bases from V and 5 bases from J, with 9 bases between. CDR3 amino acids: CASWTEETQYF. DNA of the CDR3: TGTGCCAGCTGGACCGAGGAGACCCAGTACTTC. Full variable domain (outside the CDR3, taken from reference TRBV7-9 and TRBJ2-5): DTGVSQNPRHKITKRGQNVTFRCDPISEHNRLYWYRQTLGQGPEFLTYFQNEAQLEKSRLLSDRFSAERPKGSFSTLEIQRTEQGDSAMYLCASWTEETQYFGPGTRLLVL.

This sequence joins TRBV6-6 and TRBJ2-2, with 7 bases that match TRBD1. Trimming removed 2 bases from V and 6 bases from J; junction bases left unmatched: 3. The germline CDR1 and CDR2 sequences are MNHNY and SVGAGI (reference sequence). This CDR3 spans 14 amino acids. The CDR3 DNA reads as TGTGCCAGCAGTTACCCAGGGGGTTCCGGGGAGCTGTTTTTT. It yields the protein CASSYPGGSGELFF.

This clone has only one observation. V usage is TRBV2 and J usage is TRBJ1-5; D unclear. CDR1 is SNHLY and CDR2 is FYNNEI in the germline V gene. The CDR3 spans 14 residues. The ends were cut back, 6 bases at V and 2 bases at J, with 11 bases in the middle. The CDR3 loop is CASRALWGNQPQHF. CDR3 nucleotides: TGTGCCAGCAGGGCCTTATGGGGCAATCAGCCCCAGCATTTT.

This chain joins TRBV5-6 and TRBJ2-6; weak D call: TRBD1 (5 bases). CDR3 length: 15 amino acids. Germline-derived CDR1 and CDR2 are SGHDT and YYEEEE. V lost 4 bases to trimming and J lost 2 bases, with 10 bases between them. The CDR3 DNA reads as TGTGCCAGCAGCCCTGACAGCGCTGGGGCCAACGTCCTGACTTTC. Its protein product is CASSPDSAGANVLTF.

V and J are TRBV10-3 and TRBJ1-5, with TRBD1 identical over 7 bases. The CDR3 is 18 amino acids. CDR1 is ENHRY and CDR2 is SYGVKD in the germline V gene. V gave up 2 bases and J gave up 1 base; unmatched junction bases: 11. CDR3 protein: CAISETARGSQSNQPQHF. In DNA form, the CDR3 reads TGTGCCATCAGTGAGACGGCCAGGGGGTCCCAAAGCAATCAGCCCCAGCATTTT.

The V gene is TRBV6-5, the J gene TRBJ2-2; D call uncertain. Per the germline V gene, CDR1 is MNHEY and CDR2 is SVGAGI. The CDR3 runs 14 residues. V dropped 0 bases and J dropped 3 bases, with 5 bases sitting between them. This CDR3 is CASSYSGDTGELFF. CDR3 DNA: TGTGCCAGCAGTTACTCTGGGGACACCGGGGAGCTGTTTTTT.

The chain uses TRBV5-1 and TRBJ1-4, with TRBD1 identical over 11 bases. This CDR3 spans 18 amino acids. CDR1 SGHRS and CDR2 YFSETQ come from the germline V gene. The ends lost 4 bases at V and 0 bases at J; junction bases unmatched: 8. Here the CDR3 reads CASSPWTGGDATNEKLFF. The CDR3 nucleotides are TGCGCCAGCAGCCCCTGGACAGGGGGCGACGCAACTAATGAAAAACTGTTTTTT. Drawing the rest from reference TRBV5-1 and TRBJ1-4, the complete variable domain is KAGVTQTPRYLIKTRGQQVTLSCSPISGHRSVSWYQQTPGQGLQFLFEYFSETQRNKGNFPGRFSGRQFSNSRSEMNVSTLELGDSALYLCASSPWTGGDATNEKLFFGSGTQLSVL.

This clone was counted between two and nine times. V is TRBV2 and J is TRBJ1-4, with a possible D match to TRBD1 (5 bases). CDR3 length: 13 residues. The ends were cut back, 8 bases at V and 7 bases at J, with 14 bases in the middle. Germline-derived CDR1 and CDR2 are SNHLY and FYNNEI. The CDR3: CASGPERGEKLFF. The CDR3 nucleotides read TGTGCCAGCGGACCTGAGAGGGGTGAAAAACTGTTTTTT.

The chain has TRBV18 and TRBJ2-7; 8 positions agree with TRBD1. The J segment lost 3 bases and the V segment lost 3 bases, leaving 7 bases of the junction unmatched. This CDR3 spans 15 amino acids. CDR1 KGHSH and CDR2 LQKENI come from the germline V gene. The CDR3 sequence: CASSPSGQGFYEQYF. DNA for the CDR3: TGTGCCAGCTCACCCTCCGGACAGGGATTCTACGAGCAGTACTTC. Full variable domain (missing parts from reference TRBV18 and TRBJ2-7): NAGVMQNPRHLVRRRGQEARLRCSPMKGHSHVYWYRQLPEEGLKFMVYLQKENIIDESGMPKERFSAEFPKEGPSILRIQQVVRGDSAAYFCASSPSGQGFYEQYFGPGTRLTVT.

CDR3 amino acids: CASSYSGRTTNEKLFF. CDR3 coding DNA: TGTGCCAGCAGTTACTCCGGACGGACAACTAATGAAAAACTGTTTTTT. The chain employs TRBV6-6 and TRBJ1-4; D remains unclear. From germline, CDR1 is MNHNY and CDR2 SVGAGI (reference sequence). V shed 0 bases and J shed 0 bases, with 8 bases lying between them. The CDR3 has 16 amino acids.

V is TRBV6-1 and J is TRBJ2-1; no definite D call. V was shortened by 7 bases and J by 8 bases, with 21 bases between the two germline ends. Per the germline V gene, CDR1 is MNHNS and CDR2 is SASEGT. The CDR3 contains 15 residues. The CDR3 sequence: CASTSTIGKTDEQFF. CDR3 DNA: TGTGCCAGCACCTCAACCATAGGGAAAACCGATGAGCAGTTCTTC.

The V and J genes are TRBV9 and TRBJ1-2; 8 bases line up with TRBD1. The CDR3 contains 14 residues. CDR1 and CDR2 from the germline V gene are SGDLS and YYNGEE. With V trimmed by 4 bases and J by 2 bases, 4 bases remained unmatched. The CDR3 loop reads CASSPGQANYGYTF. The CDR3 region has the DNA TGTGCCAGCAGCCCGGGACAGGCGAACTATGGCTACACCTTC.